This is a list of T cell receptor beta chains from one sample in a study of blood T cell repertoires in COVID-19. The protocol was immunoSEQ multiplex PCR, while the TCRdb copy is restricted to in-frame clones and leaves out a portion. The sample lists approximately 460,000 clones, 89% occurring once. Input material: peripheral blood. The origin of the receptors is a man aged 18 to 30 with COVID-19, enrolled during active disease. Both conserved end residues are part of each CDR3. The order of the fields is V gene, clone size, D gene, J gene, CDR3 protein, CDR3 DNA. D genes are given only for firm matches. The listing skips clone size in some rows; elsewhere it reads once, few, many or a size class.

TRBV10-2,-,TRBD1,TRBJ2-1,CASCRDRGVCEQFF,TGCGCCAGCTGCCGGGACAGGGGGGTCTGTGAGCAGTTCTTC
TRBV11-2,-,-,TRBJ1-3,CASSPKVTGNTIYF,TGTGCCAGCAGCCCTAAGGTGACAGGAAACACCATATATTTT
TRBV7-9,-,TRBD2,TRBJ2-3,CASSLAGDTDTQYF,TGTGCCAGCAGCTTGGCGGGGGACACAGATACGCAGTATTTT
TRBV19,-,-,TRBJ1-5,CASSAFGGSNQPQHF,TGTGCCAGTAGTGCGTTTGGGGGGAGCAATCAGCCCCAGCATTTT
TRBV27,-,-,TRBJ2-3,CASSRRTVPSTDTQYF,TGTGCCAGCAGCCGTCGGACAGTCCCTAGCACAGATACGCAGTATTTT
TRBV3-1/TRBV3-2,-,TRBD1,TRBJ2-6,CASTAAGGVAGGANVLTF,TGTGCCAGCACCGCAGCAGGGGGCGTAGCTGGTGGGGCCAACGTCCTGACTTTC
TRBV19,-,-,TRBJ1-2,CASSIGSGDYGYTF,TGTGCCAGTAGTATAGGGTCAGGGGACTATGGCTACACCTTC
TRBV9,-,TRBD2,TRBJ2-7,CAKAGTSGAWRTNEQYF,TGTGCCAAGGCTGGGACTAGCGGGGCCTGGAGAACAAACGAGCAGTACTTC
TRBV24-1,-,TRBD2,TRBJ2-1,CATSEASGRAYEQFF,TGTGCCACCAGTGAGGCTAGCGGGAGGGCGTATGAGCAGTTCTTC
TRBV4-1,-,TRBD2,TRBJ2-2,CASSQSGGATGELFF,TGCGCCAGCAGCCAAAGCGGGGGGGCGACCGGGGAGCTGTTTTTT
TRBV29-1,once,TRBD2,TRBJ2-3,CSVPAGDADTQYF,TGCAGCGTTCCAGCGGGGGACGCAGATACGCAGTATTTT
TRBV5-4,few,-,TRBJ1-2,CASSTSIPNYGYTF,TGTGCCAGCAGCACCTCTATACCTAACTATGGCTACACCTTC
TRBV18,-,TRBD1,TRBJ1-2,CASSPVSGTGGYGYTF,TGTGCCAGCTCACCAGTGTCCGGGACAGGGGGCTATGGCTACACCTTC
TRBV2,-,-,TRBJ2-3,CASSEPVGGTSTDTQYF,TGTGCCAGCAGTGAACCGGTCGGCGGGACTAGCACAGATACGCAGTATTTT
TRBV7-2,-,TRBD2,TRBJ2-5,CASSFGLAVLPGETQYF,TGTGCCAGCAGCTTTGGACTAGCGGTCCTGCCAGGGGAGACCCAGTACTTC
TRBV29-1,-,-,TRBJ1-2,CSVNPGTYYGYTF,TGCAGCGTTAACCCGGGGACATACTATGGCTACACCTTC
TRBV7-8,once,-,TRBJ2-1,CASSFFQGYNEQFF,TGTGCCAGCAGCTTTTTCCAGGGGTACAATGAGCAGTTCTTC
TRBV29-1,-,-,TRBJ2-5,CSVEIGGGETQYF,TGCAGCGTTGAAATAGGTGGAGGAGAGACCCAGTACTTC
TRBV7-9,-,TRBD1,TRBJ2-7,CASSPWGQGTTGQYF,TGTGCCAGCAGCCCCTGGGGACAGGGTACTACGGGGCAGTACTTC
TRBV7-9,-,TRBD2,TRBJ2-5,CASSERLARKETQYF,TGTGCCAGCAGCGAACGACTAGCGCGGAAAGAGACCCAGTACTTC
TRBV2,-,TRBD1,TRBJ2-5,CASSLLGTGIQETQYF,TGTGCCAGCAGTTTGTTAGGGACAGGGATTCAAGAGACCCAGTACTTC
TRBV6-5,-,-,TRBJ2-7,CASSLGTSLSYEQYF,TGTGCCAGCAGTCTCGGGACATCTCTTAGTTACGAGCAGTACTTC
TRBV6-5,-,-,TRBJ2-3,CASSYSRGGDTQYF,TGTGCCAGCAGTTACTCTAGGGGTGGGGATACGCAGTATTTT
TRBV25-1,-,-,TRBJ1-2,CASSPGGRYGYTF,TGTGCCAGCAGTCCGGGGGGCAGGTATGGCTACACCTTC
TRBV6-5,few,TRBD1,TRBJ1-6,CASRQGRNSPLHF,TGTGCCAGCCGACAGGGGAGGAATTCACCCCTCCACTTT
TRBV3-1/TRBV3-2,-,-,TRBJ2-5,CASSQGEGARSTQYF,TGTGCCAGCAGCCAAGGAGAAGGGGCCCGTTCGACCCAGTACTTC
TRBV5-1,-,-,TRBJ1-2,CASSLDVGGQGYGYTF,TGCGCCAGCAGCTTGGATGTGGGGGGGCAAGGCTATGGCTACACCTTC
TRBV11-2,-,-,TRBJ2-1,CASSLGGPYNEQFF,TGTGCCAGCAGCTTGGGCGGGCCCTACAATGAGCAGTTCTTC
TRBV5-1,once,TRBD1,TRBJ2-2,CASRQTGGSHGELFF,TGCGCCAGCAGGCAGACAGGGGGCTCACACGGGGAGCTGTTTTTT
TRBV6-5,-,TRBD2,TRBJ2-7,CASSFGLAGGYEQYF,TGTGCCAGCAGTTTCGGACTAGCGGGGGGTTACGAGCAGTACTTC
TRBV2,-,-,TRBJ1-4,CASSVEGIGEKLFF,TGTGCCAGCAGTGTTGAGGGAATAGGCGAAAAACTGTTTTTT
TRBV2,-,TRBD1,TRBJ1-1,CASKGTGGFTEAFF,TGTGCCAGCAAGGGGACAGGGGGGTTCACTGAAGCTTTCTTT
TRBV5-6,-,TRBD2,TRBJ2-5,CASNEGRGQETQYF,TGTGCCAGCAACGAAGGGAGGGGCCAAGAGACCCAGTACTTC
TRBV24-1,-,-,TRBJ2-7,CATSSTGSYEQYF,TGTGCCACCAGTAGTACGGGGAGCTACGAGCAGTACTTC
TRBV3-1/TRBV3-2,-,-,TRBJ2-7,CASSLRGAGDEQYF,TGTGCCAGCAGCCTCCGGGGGGCGGGAGACGAGCAGTACTTC
TRBV5-4,-,-,TRBJ1-1,CASSLDRREGTEAFF,TGTGCCAGCAGCTTGGACCGACGGGAGGGGACTGAAGCTTTCTTT
TRBV13,-,-,TRBJ1-4,CASSSGGPGEKLFF,TGTGCCAGCAGCTCCGGCGGGCCGGGTGAAAAACTGTTTTTT
TRBV5-1,-,TRBD1,TRBJ2-5,CASSSDRGTGTQYF,TGCGCCAGCAGCTCTGACAGGGGGACGGGGACCCAGTACTTC
TRBV5-6,-,TRBD2,TRBJ2-5,CASSAGTSGGASETQYF,TGTGCCAGCAGCGCCGGGACTAGCGGGGGGGCCTCAGAGACCCAGTACTTC
TRBV4-1,-,-,TRBJ1-1,CASSPLSAGLNTEAFF,TGCGCCAGCAGCCCCTTGTCGGCGGGTCTGAACACTGAAGCTTTCTTT
TRBV5-4,-,TRBD1,TRBJ2-5,CASSTIGQGAQETQYF,TGTGCCAGCAGCACCATCGGACAGGGGGCACAAGAGACCCAGTACTTC
TRBV5-8,once,TRBD1,TRBJ2-2,CASSWDGTGGTGELFF,TGTGCCAGCAGCTGGGACGGGACAGGGGGCACCGGGGAGCTGTTTTTT
TRBV25-1,once,-,TRBJ1-2,CASRGQIYGYTF,TGTGCCAGCAGAGGACAGATCTATGGCTACACCTTC
TRBV7-3,once,-,TRBJ2-7,CASSLARGYEQYF,TGTGCCAGCAGCTTGGCCAGAGGTTACGAGCAGTACTTC
TRBV14,-,-,TRBJ1-2,CASSQDLPAGNYGYTF,TGTGCCAGCAGCCAAGATTTACCGGCAGGAAACTATGGCTACACCTTC
TRBV5-1,-,-,TRBJ2-5,CASSLYLGTREETQYF,TGCGCCAGCAGCTTGTATCTCGGGACAAGGGAGGAGACCCAGTACTTC
TRBV19,-,TRBD1,TRBJ1-5,CATRSGGWQPQHF,TGTGCCACCAGATCAGGGGGATGGCAGCCCCAGCATTTT
TRBV5-4,-,-,TRBJ1-2,CASSSGDLGYGYTF,TGTGCCAGCAGCTCGGGAGACCTCGGGTATGGCTACACCTTC
TRBV11-3,once,TRBD2,TRBJ2-1,CASSLSPNGLANNEQFF,TGTGCCAGCAGCTTAAGCCCTAACGGACTAGCGAACAATGAGCAGTTCTTC
TRBV6-6,-,-,TRBJ2-2,CASSYQGGNTGELFF,TGTGCCAGCAGTTACCAAGGGGGGAACACCGGGGAGCTGTTTTTT
TRBV5-8,-,TRBD2,TRBJ2-4,CASSLGLARKNIQYF,TGTGCCAGCAGCTTGGGACTAGCGAGAAAAAACATTCAGTACTTC
TRBV24-1,-,-,TRBJ2-7,CATSPGANYEQYF,TGTGCCACCAGCCCTGGGGCAAACTACGAGCAGTACTTC
TRBV7-9,-,TRBD2,TRBJ2-2,CASSSIIGGENTGELFF,TGTGCCAGCAGCTCCATAATCGGGGGGGAGAACACCGGGGAGCTGTTTTTT
TRBV11-2,-,-,TRBJ1-3,CASSSPGLGNTIYF,TGTGCCAGCAGCTCCCCAGGTCTTGGAAACACCATATATTTT
TRBV7-9,-,-,TRBJ1-2,CASSLGGVGNYGYTF,TGTGCCAGCAGCTTAGGGGGAGTTGGGAACTATGGCTACACCTTC